The table lists the clone carrying this T cell receptor (beta chain) with many counts. Its cognate antigen is unknown. The sample is drawn from a study of blood T cells in healthy people across ages. Together with a sample-barcoded 5' primer, a J-beta primer mix was included in a second PCR lasting about 7 to 12 cycles. TCRdb fed the 5' RACE reads into MiXCR, producing one record per CDR3 protein. This sample has almost 1 million distinct CDR3 sequences, with just over 50% found just once. Study-level points and caveats: A strong correlation was seen between TCR beta diversity and naive T cell percentage.

The CDR3 has 17 residues. V lost 5 bases, J lost 1 base, and 13 bases stayed unmatched. Germline lookup yields CDR1 SGHRS and CDR2 YFSETQ. This chain connects TRBV5-1 to TRBJ2-7; 9 bases fit TRBD2. Sequences were obtained from blood. This receptor was obtained from a woman in her sixties or seventies in good health. This CDR3 is CASSPLAGRGKSYEQYF. The CDR3 nucleotides are TGCGCCAGCAGTCCTCTAGCGGGACGCGGGAAATCCTACGAGCAGTACTTC.